This is a list of T cell receptor beta chains from one sample in a study of radiotherapy plus CTLA-4 blockade in lung cancer. TCRdb's copy holds only in-frame clones and misses some; the assay was immunoSEQ multiplex PCR. This sample has 110,000 or so clones, with around 75% found just once. Source: peripheral blood, taken from a patient treated with radiotherapy plus ipilimumab. The source is a human donor with non-small cell lung cancer who had a partial response to radiotherapy plus ipilimumab. CDR3s include the opening cysteine and the closing phenylalanine or tryptophan. A D gene is named only where the DNA matches it firmly. A row's size may be missing; if present it is once, few, many or a size class.

D gene	clone size	CDR3 length	V gene	J gene	CDR3 DNA	CDR3 protein
TRBD1	few	14	TRBV6-1	TRBJ1-1	TGTGCCAGCAACTACGACAGGGGGGATACTGAAGCTTTCTTT	CASNYDRGDTEAFF
NA	once	11	TRBV6-1	TRBJ1-5	TGTGCCACCGGATTACAGCAGCCCCAGCATTTT	CATGLQQPQHF
NA	NA	13	TRBV5-1	TRBJ1-4	TGCGCCAGCAGCCCCAGGTCGGATGAAAAACTGTTTTTT	CASSPRSDEKLFF
TRBD2	NA	15	TRBV9	TRBJ2-1	TGTGCCAGCAGCGTAGGCACTAGCGGGGGAAATGAGCAGTTCTTC	CASSVGTSGGNEQFF
NA	NA	17	TRBV5-4	TRBJ1-1	TGTGCCAGCAGCTCGCCCCGTCGGGACATCTTGAACACTGAAGCTTTCTTT	CASSSPRRDILNTEAFF
TRBD1	NA	15	TRBV2	TRBJ2-5	TGTGCCAGCAGTGAAGACAGGGGGCGTAAAGAGACCCAGTACTTC	CASSEDRGRKETQYF
NA	NA	13	TRBV5-5	TRBJ1-2	TGTGCCAGCAGCCCCGACATAAACTATGGCTACACCTTC	CASSPDINYGYTF
TRBD1	NA	13	TRBV27	TRBJ1-1	TGTGCCAGCAGCCACAGGGGGCCCACTGAAGCTTTCTTT	CASSHRGPTEAFF
TRBD1	NA	13	TRBV30	TRBJ1-2	TGTGCCTTGCAACAGGGGGGAGTAATGGGCTACACCTTC	CALQQGGVMGYTF
NA	few	16	TRBV14	TRBJ1-5	TGTGCCAGCAGCCAAGGTGGCGACTGGAGGGTTCAGCCCCAGCATTTT	CASSQGGDWRVQPQHF
NA	NA	12	TRBV19	TRBJ2-1	TGTGCCAGTAGTTTGGGGGGAATGGAGCAGTTCTTC	CASSLGGMEQFF
TRBD2	NA	16	TRBV5-1	TRBJ2-3	TGCGCCAGCAGCTTAGGGACTAGCGGCCGTGGAGATACGCAGTATTTT	CASSLGTSGRGDTQYF
TRBD2	NA	12	TRBV6-5	TRBJ2-1	TGTGCCAGCAGCGGGAGGGTGGGTGAGCAGTTCTTC	CASSGRVGEQFF
NA	few	11	TRBV6-1	TRBJ1-4	TGTGCCAGCGGGGCCGGAGAAAAACTGTTTTTT	CASGAGEKLFF
TRBD2	NA	14	TRBV18	TRBJ2-7	TGTGCCAGCTCACTCCGAGGGAGGGGTGACGAGCAGTACTTC	CASSLRGRGDEQYF
NA	few	15	TRBV5-1	TRBJ1-3	TGCGCCAGCAGCTTGGACGGCGGCTCTGGAAACACCATATATTTT	CASSLDGGSGNTIYF
TRBD2	NA	14	TRBV2	TRBJ2-7	TGTGCCAGCAGTATGGGACTAGAGGCCTACGAGCAGTACTTC	CASSMGLEAYEQYF
NA	NA	14	TRBV5-4	TRBJ1-6	TGTGCCAGCAGCTTGCAACAGGGAGGGTCACCCCTCCACTTT	CASSLQQGGSPLHF
NA	NA	13	TRBV9	TRBJ1-3	TGTGCCAGCAGCGTGCCAGTTGGAAACACCATATATTTT	CASSVPVGNTIYF
TRBD2	NA	15	TRBV27	TRBJ2-1	TGTGCCAGCAGTTTGGGACTAGCGGGACGGGATGAGCAGTTCTTC	CASSLGLAGRDEQFF
TRBD1	NA	14	TRBV11-3	TRBJ2-2	TGTGCCAGCAGCGTGGGACAGGGGGTCGGGGAGCTGTTTTTT	CASSVGQGVGELFF
NA	NA	14	TRBV27	TRBJ2-2	TGTGCCAGCAGTTTGGTAGGGAGTGACGGGGAGCTGTTTTTT	CASSLVGSDGELFF
TRBD1	NA	15	TRBV12-5	TRBJ2-2	TGTGCTAGTGGTCCCTCAGGGGGCGCGAGCGGGGAGCTGTTTTTT	CASGPSGGASGELFF
TRBD2	NA	18	TRBV7-3	TRBJ2-3	TGTGCCAGCAGCCCTAGAGGGACTAGCGGGAGTGGAGCAGATACGCAGTATTTT	CASSPRGTSGSGADTQYF
TRBD1	NA	16	TRBV6-4	TRBJ1-2	TGTGCCAGCAGTGCGGCACCGGGACAGGGGGCCAATGGCTACACCTTC	CASSAAPGQGANGYTF
TRBD2	NA	19	TRBV28	TRBJ2-2	TGTGCCAGCAGTTTGACGCGGTTTAGCGGGAGGGCCGGTGGCGGGGAGCTGTTTTTT	CASSLTRFSGRAGGGELFF
TRBD1	once	15	TRBV28	TRBJ2-5	TGTGCCAGCAGTTCGATATCTACAGGGGAAGAGACCCAGTACTTC	CASSSISTGEETQYF
NA	once	13	TRBV28	TRBJ1-2	TGTGCCAGCTCTCGGGGGTTTGTGAGGGGCTACACCTTC	CASSRGFVRGYTF
NA	NA	13	TRBV7-2	TRBJ1-5	TGTGCCAGCACCTTCGTCGAGGAAGCGCCCCAGCATTTT	CASTFVEEAPQHF
NA	few	13	TRBV7-3	TRBJ2-2	TGTGCCAGCAGCCAAGTAGGGGGCGGGGAGCTGTTTTTT	CASSQVGGGELFF
NA	few	16	TRBV27	TRBJ1-2	TGTGCCAGCAGTTTCCGGCCGCAACTAGCTAACTATGGCTACACCTTC	CASSFRPQLANYGYTF
NA	once	12	TRBV7-9	TRBJ2-3	TGTGCCAGCAGTCCAGGGACAGATACGCAGTATTTT	CASSPGTDTQYF
TRBD1	NA	16	TRBV7-2	TRBJ2-5	TGTGCCAGCAGCCCGTCGGGACAGGGGATTCAAGAGACCCAGTACTTC	CASSPSGQGIQETQYF
TRBD1	NA	16	TRBV19	TRBJ1-5	TGTGCCAGTAGTATAACCGGGACAGGGGGCCGTCAGCCCCAGCATTTT	CASSITGTGGRQPQHF
TRBD1	NA	15	TRBV6-5	TRBJ1-5	TGTGCCAGCAGGTCGGACAGGGTTAGCAATCAGCCCCAGCATTTT	CASRSDRVSNQPQHF
TRBD2	NA	14	TRBV19	TRBJ2-1	TGTGCCAGTAGTCGGACTAGCGGGAGCGATGAGCAGTTCTTC	CASSRTSGSDEQFF
TRBD1	NA	15	TRBV7-8	TRBJ2-2	TGTGCCAGCAGACAACAGGGGGCTGGCACCGGGGAGCTGTTTTTT	CASRQQGAGTGELFF
TRBD1	NA	20	TRBV18	TRBJ2-6	TGTGCCAGCTCCCGAGACCGACAGGGGGCAAGAGGGACTGGGGCCAACGTCCTGACTTTC	CASSRDRQGARGTGANVLTF
TRBD1	NA	13	TRBV25-1	TRBJ2-7	TGTGCCAGCAGTGCAGGGGGCAGGTACGAGCAGTACTTC	CASSAGGRYEQYF
TRBD2	NA	14	TRBV2	TRBJ2-3	TGTGCCAGCCCGACTAGCGGGAGTACTGATACGCAGTATTTT	CASPTSGSTDTQYF
NA	NA	14	TRBV7-9	TRBJ1-2	TGTGCCAGCAGTGATACCAGGCGAAACTATGGCTACACCTTC	CASSDTRRNYGYTF
TRBD1	NA	15	TRBV30	TRBJ1-2	TGTGCCTGGAGGGCCGGCAGGGGGCTTAGCTATGGCTACACCTTC	CAWRAGRGLSYGYTF
NA	NA	15	TRBV28	TRBJ1-5	TGTGCCAGCAGCACCCAACCGAGGGTTGGACAGCCCCAGCATTTT	CASSTQPRVGQPQHF
NA	few	16	TRBV5-4	TRBJ1-3	TGTGCCAGCAGCTTGGTGTCAGGGTCATCTGGAAACACCATATATTTT	CASSLVSGSSGNTIYF
NA	NA	11	TRBV7-9	TRBJ2-1	TGTGCCAGCAGCCTCGGACAGCTCAAGTTCTTC	CASSLGQLKFF
TRBD2	NA	18	TRBV27	TRBJ2-1	TGTGCCAGCAGTTCGTTCAAGTCTAGCGGGAGTTCCTACAATGAGCAGTTCTTC	CASSSFKSSGSSYNEQFF
TRBD1	NA	17	TRBV19	TRBJ2-2	TGTGCCAGTAGTCCTCACCCGGGACAGGGGGCGCCCGGGGAGCTGTTTTTT	CASSPHPGQGAPGELFF
NA	few	16	TRBV28	TRBJ1-2	TGTGCCAGCAGTTTATCGGGAGGGAGAAGGAACTATGGCTACACCTTC	CASSLSGGRRNYGYTF
NA	NA	13	TRBV5-1	TRBJ2-5	TGCGCCAGCAGCTTATTCGGGGAAGAGACCCAGTACTTC	CASSLFGEETQYF
NA	many	16	TRBV6-1	TRBJ1-3	TGTGCCAGCAGTGAAGACCCCATATATGAGGGAAACACCATATATTTT	CASSEDPIYEGNTIYF
TRBD2	NA	16	TRBV4-1	TRBJ2-7	TGCGCCAGCAGCCCCTCAAGCGGGAGTTACTCCTACGAGCAGTACTTC	CASSPSSGSYSYEQYF
NA	once	14	TRBV14	TRBJ2-2	TGTGCCAGCAGCCAAGGAGGCGGCATCGGGGAGCTGTTTTTT	CASSQGGGIGELFF
NA	NA	15	TRBV6-1	TRBJ2-7	TGTGCCAGCAGTGGACCCGGGACATTATCAGGGGAGCAGTACTTC	CASSGPGTLSGEQYF
TRBD2	NA	17	TRBV11-2	TRBJ2-4	TGTGCCAGCAGCCCCGGGACTAGCGGGAGCAAGGGAAACATTCAGTACTTC	CASSPGTSGSKGNIQYF
TRBD2	once	17	TRBV30	TRBJ2-3	TGTGCCTGGAGTATATCCGTGACTAGCGGGAGTCCAGATACGCAGTATTTT	CAWSISVTSGSPDTQYF
NA	NA	15	TRBV27	TRBJ2-5	TGTGCCAGCAGCCACACCCTTAATGTCCAAGAGACCCAGTACTTC	CASSHTLNVQETQYF
NA	NA	15	TRBV7-6	TRBJ2-3	TGTGCCAGCAGCTTGAGCGTTACTAGCACAGATACGCAGTATTTT	CASSLSVTSTDTQYF
NA	NA	14	TRBV25-1	TRBJ1-4	TGTGCCAGCGGCCGAACTGGGAGCAATGAAAAACTGTTTTTT	CASGRTGSNEKLFF
NA	NA	12	TRBV19	TRBJ2-1	TGTGCCAGTAGTATAGCCTACGGGTTTACGTTCTTC	CASSIAYGFTFF